The 26 T cell receptor beta chains below come from one sample, sequenced in a study of regulatory T cells in long-lasting Graves disease. Time point of the sample: newly diagnosed GD, antithyroid drugs for less than 3 months. TCR sequences were obtained from RNA taken from PBMCs. According to the study, TCR beta libraries were built with iRepertoire HTBI primers and CDR3-region Arm-PCR. Via MiXCR, TCRdb re-called the multiplex PCR reads, giving one row per CDR3 protein. The table includes over 200,000 distinct CDR3 sequences, 18% detected once. These data also formed part of another study, on T cells in Graves' hyperthyroidism and ophthalmopathy.

The source was peripheral blood mononuclear cells (PBMCs), collected at new diagnosis, from a patient treated with antithyroid drugs. The source of these receptors is a woman between 25 and 40 years old with Graves disease.

The chain combines TRBV19 with TRBJ2-2; TRBD1 agrees at 10 bases. The CDR3 length is 17 residues. With V trimmed by 11 bases and J by 6 bases, 18 bases remained unmatched. The germline V gene encodes CDR1 LNHDA and CDR2 SQIVND (reference sequence). This chain's CDR3 is CASQDWVDRGQAGELFF. Written as DNA, the CDR3 is TGTGCCTCGCAAGATTGGGTAGACAGGGGGCAGGCCGGGGAGCTGTTTTTT.

This chain uses TRBV28 with TRBJ2-1; D gene uncertain. Germline-derived CDR1 and CDR2 are MDHEN and SYDVKM. The length of the CDR3 is 15 residues. Trimming pared 7 bases from V and 0 bases from J, leaving 13 bases between. The CDR3 here is CASKDGHSSYNEQFF. The CDR3 DNA follows: TGTGCCAGCAAGGATGGTCACAGCTCCTACAATGAGCAGTTCTTC.

This clonotype was recorded many times. The chain employs TRBV2 and TRBJ2-2, with D tentatively TRBD1 or TRBD2 (5 bases each). This CDR3 has 15 residues. Germline V gene sequence: CDR1 SNHLY, CDR2 FYNNEI. Trimming removed 4 bases at V and 2 bases at J, with 11 bases between. Here the CDR3 reads CASSGETANTGELFF. The CDR3 DNA reads TGTGCCAGCAGTGGGGAGACAGCCAACACCGGGGAGCTGTTTTTT.

In its sample, this clonotype was seen many times. The chain couples TRBV29-1 to TRBJ1-1; D is undetermined. The germline V gene has CDR1 SQVTM and CDR2 ANQGSEA. This CDR3 is 13 amino acids long. Trimming cost V 8 bases and J 3 bases, with 16 bases left between them. The CDR3 nucleotides read TGCAGCACGGACCCCACTGGCGACACTGAAGCTTTCTTT. Translated: CSTDPTGDTEAFF.

In its sample, this clonotype was seen many times. This chain connects TRBV20-1 to TRBJ2-5, with D perhaps matching TRBD1 or TRBD2 (5 bases each). Trimming left V 0 bases short and J 5 bases short, with 10 bases between. CDR1 is DFQATT and CDR2 is SNEGSKA in the germline V gene (reference sequence). This CDR3 spans 13 amino acids. CDR3 amino acids: CSAREQGPETQYF. The CDR3, as DNA: TGCAGTGCTAGAGAGCAGGGACCTGAGACCCAGTACTTC.

The table lists this clonotype with a few counts. The chain is built from TRBV15 and TRBJ1-4; 7 nucleotides agree with TRBD1. Germline CDR1 and CDR2: LNHNV and YYDKDF (reference sequence). V shed 4 bases, J shed 8 bases, and the junction held 4 bases outside the gene matches. This CDR3 is 13 amino acids long. The CDR3 here is CATSTGDSEKLFF. The CDR3 coding sequence is TGTGCCACCAGCACAGGGGACAGCGAAAAACTGTTTTTT.

This clonotype was seen repeatedly, ten times or more. This sequence joins TRBV7-9 and TRBJ2-7, with TRBD2 matching 7 bases. The CDR3 covers 14 residues. Losses at the gene ends were 6 bases for V and 2 bases for J; bases not matched to a gene: 7. Germline V gene data show CDR1 as SEHNR and CDR2 as FQNEAQ (reference sequence). DNA of the CDR3: TGTGCCAGCAGTACAAACAGCGGGGCCTACGAGCAGTACTTC. Protein sequence: CASSTNSGAYEQYF.

This clonotype appeared many times. This rearrangement joins TRBV20-1 to TRBJ1-3, with D unclear. V lost 4 bases and J lost 0, with 13 bases in between. The CDR3 loop spans 15 amino acids. Germline V gives CDR1 DFQATT, CDR2 SNEGSKA (reference sequence). CDR3 in amino acids: CSATDGLISGNTIYF. The CDR3 DNA sequence: TGCAGTGCTACCGACGGTCTCATCTCTGGAAACACCATATATTTT.

In this sample, this clonotype turned up many times. This chain uses TRBV12-3 or TRBV12-4 with TRBJ2-5; D not resolved. The CDR3 contains 14 residues. Trimming left V 7 bases short and J 5 bases short, with 17 bases between. CDR3 region: CASTSSRFEETQYF. The CDR3 coding sequence is TGTGCCAGCACTTCCTCTAGATTTGAGGAGACCCAGTACTTC.

A note on this clonotype: This may arise from a read error, as a much more abundant clone is one base away. Here the CDR3 omits its conserved ending phenylalanine or tryptophan, so a read error is the likely source. The rearrangement uses TRBV7-9 and TRBJ1-1; D not resolved. V gave up 5 bases and J gave up 3 bases, with 28 bases separating them. This CDR3 has 19 residues. Germline CDR1 reads SEHNR; CDR2 reads FQNEAQ (reference sequence). The CDR3 reads CASSKGTLSDFLVDTEAFL. The CDR3 DNA follows: TGTGCCAGCAGCAAGGGCACATTGAGTGACTTTTTGGTAGACACTGAAGCTTTCTTA.

There are a few counts of this clonotype. V is TRBV6-5 and J is TRBJ1-4; D perhaps matches TRBD1 (5 bases). The CDR3 is 15 residues long. Germline V CDR1 and CDR2: MNHEY, SVGAGI. Trimming took 4 bases from V and 8 from J, leaving 17 bases between them. CDR3 in DNA: TGTGCCAGCAGTTCGTCCGGGACCTTGGGGGAAAAACTGTTTTTT. Encoded protein: CASSSSGTLGEKLFF.

With regard to this clonotype: A far larger clone differs by one base, so this is likely a read error. The gene calls are TRBV11-2 and TRBJ2-3, with a possible D match to TRBD1 (6 bases). Gene TRBJ1-1 matches the end of the DNA better, so the J call may be wrong. Germline CDR1 is SGHAT and CDR2 is FQNNGV. The CDR3 spans 16 residues. CDR3 in DNA: TGTGCCAGCAGCTTAGATCCGCGGCAGGGGACTAGTGGAGCTTTCTTT. Translating gives CASSLDPRQGTSGAFF.

There are many counts of this clonotype. CDR3 sequence (DNA): TGCAGTGCCCCGCCCTCCGGCACAGATACGCAGTATTTT. Translation gives CSAPPSGTDTQYF. The rearrangement uses TRBV20-1 and TRBJ2-3; no reliable D call. The CDR3 spans 13 residues. Between the trimmed V and J ends, which lost 6 bases and 1 base, there was a span of 11 bases. Germline assignment: CDR1 DFQATT and CDR2 SNEGSKA (reference sequence).

This clonotype has ten or more counts. The chain combines TRBV10-3 with TRBJ1-2; D gene ambiguous. The ends were cut back, 5 bases at V and 2 bases at J, with 9 bases in the middle. This CDR3 is built from 13 residues. Germline CDR1 reads ENHRY; CDR2 reads SYGVKD. This chain's CDR3 is CAISKERNYGYTF. The CDR3 coding sequence is TGTGCCATCAGTAAGGAGAGGAACTATGGCTACACCTTC.

The rearrangement uses TRBV20-1 and TRBJ1-1; a possible D gene is TRBD1 (6 bases). Germline CDR1 DFQATT, CDR2 SNEGSKA (reference sequence). Trimming stripped 4 bases from V and 5 bases from J, with 20 bases between. This CDR3 is 15 amino acids long. The CDR3: CSAITGGGELTEAFF. The CDR3 DNA reads as TGCAGTGCTATCACGGGAGGGGGAGAATTGACTGAAGCTTTCTTT.

This clonotype was detected ten times or more. V gene TRBV5-5 combines with J gene TRBJ1-4; the match to TRBD1 covers 9 bases. Germline V gene data show CDR1 as SGHKS and CDR2 as YYEKEE (reference sequence). With V trimmed by 3 bases and J by 7 bases, 7 bases remained unmatched. This CDR3 is built from 15 residues. CDR3 sequence (DNA): TGTGCCAGCAGCTGGGTCGGGACAGGGAGTGAAAAACTGTTTTTT. It codes for CASSWVGTGSEKLFF.

This clonotype was recorded at least ten times. The chain employs TRBV3-1 and TRBJ2-7, with D uncertain. The CDR3 extends over 15 amino acids. V lost 1 base to trimming and J lost 4 bases, with 14 bases between them. Germline loops: CDR1 LGHDT, CDR2 YNNKEL (reference sequence). CDR3 in DNA: TGTGCCAGCAGCCAAGCGTCGGACCCTATTTACGAGCAGTACTTC. It translates to CASSQASDPIYEQYF.

There are many counts of this clonotype. The chain employs TRBV4-1 and TRBJ2-1; 13 bases align to TRBD2. Per the germline V gene, CDR1 is MGHRA and CDR2 is YSYEKL. The CDR3 totals 17 residues. Germline trimming cut 6 bases from V and 8 bases from J; bases unmatched to any gene: 13. CDR3 nucleotides: TGCGCCAGCAGATCCGGCGGACTAGCGGGGGTTCTGGATGAGCAGTTCTTC. Amino acid sequence: CASRSGGLAGVLDEQFF.

Many counts were recorded for this clonotype. V usage is TRBV11-2 and J usage is TRBJ2-3, with 11 bases that match TRBD2. This CDR3 comprises 20 residues. V shed 3 bases, J shed 2 bases, and the junction held 16 bases outside the gene matches. In germline, CDR1 is SGHAT, CDR2 FQNNGV. The CDR3 coding sequence is TGTGCCAGCAGCTTTGTGGGACTAGCGGCTCCATTGCGGCACACAGATACGCAGTATTTT. Translated, it gives CASSFVGLAAPLRHTDTQYF.

V is TRBV12-5 and J is TRBJ2-5; unclear D gene. V lost 0 bases and J lost 5, with 7 bases in between. CDR1 and CDR2 (germline): LGHNT, FRNRAP. The CDR3 runs to 13 residues. The CDR3 nucleotides read TGTGCTAGTGGTTTGGTAGGGTCGGAGACCCAGTACTTC. It is translated as CASGLVGSETQYF.

The chain links TRBV15 to TRBJ1-1, with TRBD1 matching over 8 bases. V was clipped by 6 bases and J by 4 bases; unmatched bases: 10. The CDR3 length is 15 residues. The germline V gene has CDR1 LNHNV and CDR2 YYDKDF (reference sequence). CDR3 amino acids: CATRGLGQGATEAFF. The CDR3 bases are TGTGCCACCAGGGGGCTGGGCCAGGGGGCCACTGAAGCTTTCTTT. Together with reference TRBV15 and TRBJ1-1, the CDR3 gives the full variable domain: DAMVIQNPRYQVTQFGKPVTLSCSQTLNHNVMYWYQQKSSQAPKLLFHYYDKDFNNEADTPDNFQSRRPNTSFCFLDIRSPGLGDTAMYLCATRGLGQGATEAFFGQGTRLTVV.

This clonotype was observed at least ten times. The chain is built from TRBV20-1 and TRBJ1-5; the match to TRBD1 covers 9 bases. The trim removed 5 bases at V and 3 bases at J, leaving 11 bases unmatched. The length of the CDR3 is 16 residues. The germline V gene has CDR1 DFQATT and CDR2 SNEGSKA (reference sequence). The CDR3 bases are TGCAGTGCTGGGGGAGGGGGGACAGGGCTCAATCAGCCCCAGCATTTT. It specifies CSAGGGGTGLNQPQHF.

With respect to this clonotype: A read error is likely here: a far larger clone is one base away. V and J are TRBV2 and TRBJ2-7; 7 nucleotides align to TRBD2. Germline CDR1 is SNHLY and CDR2 is FYNNEI. This CDR3 region has 15 residues. The trim removed 1 base at V and 7 bases at J, leaving 10 bases unmatched. The CDR3 reads CASSEDTSVVHEQYF. The DNA of the CDR3 is TGTGCCAGCAGTGAAGATACTAGCGTAGTCCATGAGCAGTACTTC.

This clonotype was counted at least ten times. The rearrangement joins TRBV20-1 to TRBJ2-5, with D hard to call. The CDR3 has 13 amino acids. Between the trimmed V and J ends, which lost 5 bases and 2 bases, there was a span of 12 bases. Germline V lookup: CDR1 DFQATT, CDR2 SNEGSKA (reference sequence). CDR3 amino acids: CSAAMSGQETQYF. The DNA for the CDR3 is TGCAGTGCTGCTATGAGTGGGCAAGAGACCCAGTACTTC.

The table lists this clonotype with many counts. The J gene is TRBJ1-4, the V gene TRBV12-3 or TRBV12-4; 11 positions agree with TRBD1. This CDR3 is 17 amino acids long. J lost 8 bases, V lost 4 bases, and 12 bases had no gene match. Written as DNA, the CDR3 is TGTGCCAGCAGTTCGCTGGGACAGGGGGAGTTAGGGGAAAAACTGTTTTTT. This sequence encodes CASSSLGQGELGEKLFF.

This clonotype was observed many times. This sequence joins TRBV9 and TRBJ2-7; D unclear. Trimming took 0 bases from V and 6 from J, leaving 10 bases between them. Looked up from germline, CDR1 is SGDLS and CDR2 is YYNGEE. This CDR3 comprises 13 residues. DNA of the CDR3: TGTGCCAGCAGCGTAGGCACAGTAGCCGAGCAGTACTTC. Its protein product is CASSVGTVAEQYF.